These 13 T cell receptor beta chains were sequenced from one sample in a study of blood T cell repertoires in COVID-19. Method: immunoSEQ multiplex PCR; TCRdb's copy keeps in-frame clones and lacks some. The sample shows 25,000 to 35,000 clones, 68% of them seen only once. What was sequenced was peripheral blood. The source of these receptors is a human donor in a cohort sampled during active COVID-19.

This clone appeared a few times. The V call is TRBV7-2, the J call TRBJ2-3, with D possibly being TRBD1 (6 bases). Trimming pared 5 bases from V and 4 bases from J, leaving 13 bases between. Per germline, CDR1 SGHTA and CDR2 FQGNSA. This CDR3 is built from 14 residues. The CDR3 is CASSIQGFSDTQYF. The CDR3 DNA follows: TGTGCCAGCAGCATACAGGGTTTTTCAGATACGCAGTATTTT.

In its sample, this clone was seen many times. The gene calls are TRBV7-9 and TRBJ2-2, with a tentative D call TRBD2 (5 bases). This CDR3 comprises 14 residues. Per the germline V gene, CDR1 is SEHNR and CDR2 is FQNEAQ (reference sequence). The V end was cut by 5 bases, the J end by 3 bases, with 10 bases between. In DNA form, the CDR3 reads TGTGCCAGCAGCATTACTAGTGACACCGGGGAGCTGTTTTTT. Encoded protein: CASSITSDTGELFF.

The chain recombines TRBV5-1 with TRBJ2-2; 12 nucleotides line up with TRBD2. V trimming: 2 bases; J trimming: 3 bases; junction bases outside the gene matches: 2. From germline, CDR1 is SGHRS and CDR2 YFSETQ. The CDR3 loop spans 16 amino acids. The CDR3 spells CASSLRLAGDTGELFF. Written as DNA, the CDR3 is TGCGCCAGCAGCTTAAGACTAGCGGGGGACACCGGGGAGCTGTTTTTT.

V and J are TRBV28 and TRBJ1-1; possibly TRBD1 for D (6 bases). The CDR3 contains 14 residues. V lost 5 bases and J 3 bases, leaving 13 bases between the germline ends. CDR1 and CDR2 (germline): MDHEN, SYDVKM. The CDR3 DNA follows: TGTGCCAGCAGTACCTACAGGGTTTACACTGAAGCTTTCTTT. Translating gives CASSTYRVYTEAFF.

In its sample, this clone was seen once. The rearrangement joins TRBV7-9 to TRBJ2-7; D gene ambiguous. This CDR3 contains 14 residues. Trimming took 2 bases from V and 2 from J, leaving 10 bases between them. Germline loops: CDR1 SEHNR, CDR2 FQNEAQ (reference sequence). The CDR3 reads CASSLSLLAYEQYF. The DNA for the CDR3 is TGTGCCAGCAGCTTATCCCTTCTTGCCTACGAGCAGTACTTC.

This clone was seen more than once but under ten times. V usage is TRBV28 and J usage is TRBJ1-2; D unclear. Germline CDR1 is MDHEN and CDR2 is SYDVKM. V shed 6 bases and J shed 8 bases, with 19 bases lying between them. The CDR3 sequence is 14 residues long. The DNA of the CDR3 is TGTGCCAGCAGATCCCCCGGCAGCGTCGGGGGCTACACCTTC. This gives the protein CASRSPGSVGGYTF.

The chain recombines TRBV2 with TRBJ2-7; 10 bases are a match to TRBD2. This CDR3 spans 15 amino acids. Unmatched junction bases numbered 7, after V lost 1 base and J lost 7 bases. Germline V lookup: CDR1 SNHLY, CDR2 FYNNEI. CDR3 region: CASSEGAGGPLEQYF. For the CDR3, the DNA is TGTGCCAGCAGTGAAGGAGCGGGAGGGCCTCTGGAGCAGTACTTC.

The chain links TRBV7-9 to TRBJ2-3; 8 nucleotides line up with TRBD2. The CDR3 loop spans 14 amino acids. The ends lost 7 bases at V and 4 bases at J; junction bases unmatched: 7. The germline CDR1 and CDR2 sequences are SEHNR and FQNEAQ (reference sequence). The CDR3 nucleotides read TGTGCCAGCACCGTTAGCGGGAACCCAGATACGCAGTATTTT. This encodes CASTVSGNPDTQYF.

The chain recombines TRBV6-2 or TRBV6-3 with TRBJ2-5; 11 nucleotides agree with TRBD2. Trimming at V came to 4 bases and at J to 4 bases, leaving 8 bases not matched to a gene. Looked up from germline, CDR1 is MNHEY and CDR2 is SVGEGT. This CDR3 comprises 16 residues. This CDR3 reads CASSSPGTSGGETQYF. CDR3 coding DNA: TGTGCCAGCAGTTCCCCCGGGACTAGCGGCGGAGAGACCCAGTACTTC.

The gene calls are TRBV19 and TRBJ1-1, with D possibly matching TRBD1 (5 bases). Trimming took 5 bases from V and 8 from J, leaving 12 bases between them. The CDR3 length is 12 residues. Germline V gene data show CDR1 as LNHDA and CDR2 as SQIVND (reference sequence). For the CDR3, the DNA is TGTGCCAGTAGTCCCAGGGCGTCGGAAGCTTTCTTT. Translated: CASSPRASEAFF. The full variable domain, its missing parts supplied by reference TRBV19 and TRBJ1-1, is DGGITQSPKYLFRKEGQNVTLSCEQNLNHDAMYWYRQDPGQGLRLIYYSQIVNDFQKGDIAEGYSVSREKKESFPLTVTSAQKNPTAFYLCASSPRASEAFFGQGTRLTVV.

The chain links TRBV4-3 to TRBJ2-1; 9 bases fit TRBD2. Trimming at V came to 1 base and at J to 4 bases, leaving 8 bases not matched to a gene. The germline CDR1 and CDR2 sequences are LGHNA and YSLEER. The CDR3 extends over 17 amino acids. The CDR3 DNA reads TGCGCCAGCAGCCAAGTAGCGGGGGCACTTAATTACAATGAGCAGTTCTTC. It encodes CASSQVAGALNYNEQFF.

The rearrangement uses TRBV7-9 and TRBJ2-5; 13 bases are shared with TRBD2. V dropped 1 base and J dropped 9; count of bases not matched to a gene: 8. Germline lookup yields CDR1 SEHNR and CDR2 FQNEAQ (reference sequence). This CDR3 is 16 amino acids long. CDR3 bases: TGTGCCAGCAGCTTAGGCGGGACTAGCGGGACCGAGGCCCAGTACTTC. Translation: CASSLGGTSGTEAQYF.

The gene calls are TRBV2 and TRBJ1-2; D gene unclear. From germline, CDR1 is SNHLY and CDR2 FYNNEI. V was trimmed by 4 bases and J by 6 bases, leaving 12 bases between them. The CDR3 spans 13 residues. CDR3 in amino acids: CASSVRGGDGYTF. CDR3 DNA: TGTGCCAGCAGTGTCCGGGGAGGCGATGGCTACACCTTC.